This T cell receptor (beta chain) was observed in a study of blood T cell repertoires in COVID-19. Study as a whole: T cells, B-cell-depleted T cells, or PBMCs supplied cDNA or gDNA.

This clone was recorded only once. Original handling: From reference gene primer amplification, estimates of nucleated cell counts were derived. The assay was immunoSEQ multiplex PCR, and TCRdb's table has in-frame clones only and misses some. V and J calls and clone size are given by that table; D and trimming were obtained from the DNA. The repertoire holds a few hundred thousand clones, about 88% seen once, with roughly 4.5% in the top ten. The sample comprised peripheral blood. The origin of this receptor is a woman aged 35 to 49 who had recovered from COVID-19.

The CDR3 region has the DNA TGTGCCAGCAGTTTATCAGGGATAGGAACTGAAGCTTTCTTT. It codes for CASSLSGIGTEAFF. V and J are TRBV28 and TRBJ1-1; perhaps TRBD1 as D (5 bases). V was trimmed by 1 base and J by 5 bases, leaving 11 bases between them. Germline CDR1 is MDHEN and CDR2 is SYDVKM. The CDR3 is made up of 14 amino acids.